This T cell receptor beta chain was recorded in a study of regulatory T cells in long-lasting Graves disease. Specified time point: newly diagnosed GD, antithyroid drugs for less than 3 months. RNA extracted from PBMCs served as the sequencing template. This CDR3 has 14 amino acids. In germline, CDR1 is MNHNS, CDR2 SASEGT. Arm-PCR of CDR3 regions and iRepertoire HTBI primers were used to build TCR beta libraries. TCRdb itself ran the multiplex PCR reads through MiXCR, one entry per CDR3 protein. The table includes 560,000 or so distinct CDR3 sequences, 15% to 20% detected once. Another study also made use of these data, one on T cells in Graves' hyperthyroidism and ophthalmopathy.

The TCR comes from a man younger than 35 with Graves disease. Specimen: peripheral blood mononuclear cells (PBMCs), collected at new diagnosis, from a patient treated with antithyroid drugs. The chain recombines TRBV6-1 with TRBJ2-5; D is unresolved. DNA of the CDR3: TGTCCCGACCCCTCGGCAGGTTGGTTGGAGACCCAGTACTTC. Translated, it gives CPDPSAGWLETQYF.